This T cell receptor beta chain was captured by sequencing in a study of OX40 agonist ivuxolimab in advanced cancers. As for the study in general: Patients were given ivuxolimab, an antibody that agonizes OX40 (CD134). A male proportion of about 80% was recorded, with mean age 60 years and range about 23 to 90.

V was clipped by 6 bases and J by 4 bases, with 12 bases between them. Germline CDR1 reads LNHNV; CDR2 reads YYDKDF (reference sequence). CDR3 length: 14 amino acids. Only a few counts were recorded for this clone. The antigen is undetermined. Other DNA sequences in this sample translate to the same CDR3. The study sampled blood at baseline, cycle 4 day 1, and cycle 7 day 1. Study findings and constraints: Partly responding patients at 0.1-3.0 mg/kg showed some of the smallest clonal expansion.

The protocol was immunoSEQ multiplex PCR, while the TCRdb copy is restricted to in-frame clones and leaves out a portion. Of 55,000 to 70,000 clones in the sample, over 70% are singletons; the top ten hold approximately 1.3%. This chain joins TRBV15 and TRBJ2-2; D may be TRBD2 (6 bases). Sequenced material: CD4+ or CD8+ T cells sorted from blood, taken in a trial of the OX40 agonist ivuxolimab. The receptor's source is an adult with an advanced solid tumor such as melanoma, head and neck, liver or kidney cancer. The CDR3 protein is CATSSGGATGELFF. The CDR3 nucleotides are TGTGCCACCAGTAGCGGCGGGGCCACCGGGGAGCTGTTTTTT.